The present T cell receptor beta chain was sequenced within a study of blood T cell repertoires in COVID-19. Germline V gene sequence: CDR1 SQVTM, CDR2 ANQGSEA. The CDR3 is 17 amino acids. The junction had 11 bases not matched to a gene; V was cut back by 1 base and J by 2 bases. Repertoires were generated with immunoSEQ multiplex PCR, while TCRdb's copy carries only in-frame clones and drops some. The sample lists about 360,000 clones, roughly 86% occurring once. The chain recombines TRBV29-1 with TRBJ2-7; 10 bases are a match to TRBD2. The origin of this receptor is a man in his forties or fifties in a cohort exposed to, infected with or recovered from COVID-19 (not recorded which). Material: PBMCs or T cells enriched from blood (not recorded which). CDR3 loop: CSVEGGLAGVGTYEQYF. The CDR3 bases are TGCAGCGTTGAAGGGGGGCTAGCGGGAGTTGGAACCTACGAGCAGTACTTC.